This T cell receptor (beta chain) was found in a study of blood T cell repertoires in COVID-19. Study-wide background: The origin of the acute and convalescent COVID-19 samples was the United States, Italy and Spain. Sources were T cells, B-cell-depleted T cells, or PBMCs; the material itself was cDNA or gDNA.

The CDR3 runs to 15 residues. V gave up 3 bases and J gave up 4 bases, with 16 bases separating them. Germline CDR1 and CDR2: GTSNPN and SVGIG (reference sequence). Source study methods: Amplifying reference gene primers gave estimates of nucleated cell counts. Clones were read by immunoSEQ multiplex PCR, and TCRdb kept only the in-frame ones, dropping some. The V and J calls and the clone size are those of that table, but D and trimming were determined from the DNA. The table lists roughly 100,000 clones, approximately 89% of them singletons. The table lists this clone with a few counts. The chain has TRBV30 and TRBJ1-5, with a weak D call TRBD1 (6 bases). Sequenced input: peripheral blood. The source of this sequence is a woman older than 75 in a cohort sampled during active COVID-19. The DNA for the CDR3 is TGTGCCTGGAGCGCCGACAGGACCAATAATCAGCCCCAGCATTTT. Translating it yields CAWSADRTNNQPQHF.